Detailed here is one T cell receptor beta chain. Original data processing: Counts of nucleated cells, estimated from reference gene primer amplification, were obtained. TCRdb keeps only in-frame clones here, not all; method: immunoSEQ multiplex PCR. V, J and clone size derive from that table, while D and trimming were established from the DNA sequence. The data contain about 190,000 clones, roughly 90% of them singletons. The germline V and J ends were trimmed by 0 bases and 4 bases, with 9 bases remaining between them. The CDR3 has 14 amino acids. Per germline, CDR1 KGHSH and CDR2 LQKENI. This entry belongs to a study of blood T cell repertoires in COVID-19. Study background: Donors in the United States, Italy and Spain gave samples during acute or convalescent COVID-19.

The source of this sequence is a middle-aged man with acute or convalescent COVID-19. V gene TRBV18 combines with J gene TRBJ1-1; TRBD1 might be the D (5 bases). Sequences were obtained from peripheral blood. The CDR3 region has the DNA TGTGCCAGCTCACCACCGGAAAGGGGCACTGAAGCTTTCTTT. It codes for CASSPPERGTEAFF.